Sequencing of this T cell receptor beta chain was carried out in a study of shared T cell receptors in the human thymus. Libraries were prepared by immunoSEQ multiplex PCR; TCRdb keeps only in-frame clonotypes and omits some of them. This sample has hundreds of thousands of clones; roughly 86% occur once, and the top ten carry over 0.008%. CDR3 size: 16 residues. V gave up 0 bases and J gave up 5 bases; unmatched junction bases: 5. Germline loops: CDR1 SGHNT, CDR2 YYREEE (reference sequence). These data were also filed under a second study, of human thymus T cells. That paper states: Donors consisted of healthy Finnish infants (having corrective surgery for congenital heart defects). In corrective heart surgery, resections were taken, and these provided the thymus tissue.

The TCR originated in a boy under three years old with a congenital heart defect. The chain employs TRBV5-4 and TRBJ2-1, with 10 bases identical to TRBD2. The sample was thymocytes. CDR3 nucleotide sequence: TGTGCCAGCAGCTTGGATGCTAGCGGGGGCAACAATGAGCAGTTCTTC. The encoded protein is CASSLDASGGNNEQFF.